This is a list of T cell receptor beta chains from one sample in a study of identical twins. TCRdb re-analysed the 5' RACE reads in MiXCR, keeping a single row per CDR3 protein. The sample has some 330,000 distinct CDR3 sequences, about 10% seen once. Sequencing used naive T cells sorted from blood. Source of these receptors: a woman between 45 and 60 years old in good health. CDR3s include the opening cysteine and the closing phenylalanine or tryptophan. Clone size is not always given. Where it is, it says once, few, many or a class for expanded clones.

v_gene	j_gene	abundance	CDR3aa
TRBV5-1	TRBJ2-1	NA	CASSLGTGVNSYNEQFF
TRBV12-3/TRBV12-4	TRBJ2-7	many	CASSLGPGGAYEQYF
TRBV4-1	TRBJ1-4	few	CASSQDGAGRTNEKLFF
TRBV12-3/TRBV12-4	TRBJ2-1	many	CASSLLAGSYNEQFF
TRBV5-1	TRBJ2-2	NA	CASSLEGQGISGELFF
TRBV20-1	TRBJ1-1	NA	CSARTGLRTEAFF
TRBV7-8	TRBJ1-6	NA	CASSPPGAVSHF
TRBV20-1	TRBJ2-1	NA	CSATTSGRQFF
TRBV10-3	TRBJ1-5	NA	CAISVSPDNQPQHF
TRBV20-1	TRBJ2-1	few	CSARSGVSYNEQFF
TRBV29-1	TRBJ2-7	many	CSVTKEDRGLYEQYF
TRBV4-1	TRBJ2-1	NA	CASSQDGWRDIRRNEQFF
TRBV4-1	TRBJ2-7	few	CASSQAGTSGYEQYF
TRBV29-1	TRBJ2-1	few	CSVGLRVNNEQFF
TRBV5-1	TRBJ1-2	few	CASSSYGTLRDYGYTF
TRBV19	TRBJ2-3	NA	CASSKEVYTQYF
TRBV11-3	TRBJ2-1	few	CASSFRETSYNEQFF
TRBV4-1	TRBJ1-2	many	CASSQDPERMRGYTF
TRBV29-1	TRBJ2-5	few	CSVGGGVQETQYF
TRBV12-3/TRBV12-4	TRBJ1-5	few	CASSLRGENQPQHF
TRBV6-1	TRBJ2-7	NA	CASNLGGTYGQYF
TRBV9	TRBJ2-1	few	CASSVAASAYNEQFF
TRBV7-9	TRBJ1-4	few	CASSLIMWTATNEKLFF
TRBV5-1	TRBJ2-1	few	CASSPGTGGFANEQFF